This T cell receptor beta chain was captured in a study of cytomegalovirus exposure and HLA in healthy donors. Primers for the PCR totalled 60 Vbeta and 13 Jbeta. Data came from immunoSEQ multiplex PCR; TCRdb stores just in-frame clones and leaves some out. The table has under 200,000 clones, about an eighth seen once. The sample comprised PBMCs. This TCR derives from a man between 45 and 60 years old in good health and CMV-seropositive.

Here the CDR3 reads CASRPDSAPTYEQYF. The CDR3 coding sequence is TGTGCCAGCAGGCCTGACAGTGCCCCCACCTACGAGCAGTACTTC. J is TRBJ2-7 and V is TRBV2; possible D gene TRBD1, 5 bases. Germline values: CDR1 SNHLY, CDR2 FYNNEI. CDR3 length equals 15 residues. Trimming took 6 bases from V and 2 from J, leaving 17 bases between them.